This TCR beta chain comes out of a study of response to subunit inactivated influenza vaccine. This CDR3 has 15 residues. The germline V gene encodes CDR1 DFQATT and CDR2 SNEGSKA (reference sequence). This clonotype was observed once. Its target is not known. One junction end does not reproduce the germline sequence, and a read error may be involved. TCRdb redid the calling of the RT-PCR reads with MiXCR, one entry per CDR3 protein. The data show some 640,000 distinct CDR3 sequences, about 15% seen once. Study findings and constraints: Each seasonal influenza vaccination recruits few new T cells, the authors suggested.

The genes are TRBV20-1 and TRBJ2-5; 9 bases line up with TRBD1. The sequences come from PBMCs from blood, collected around 15 days before vaccination. The clonotype originates from a man between 45 and 60 years old who received an inactivated influenza vaccine. The CDR3, as DNA: TGCAGTGCTGGAGAGGGACAGGGAGTCCAAGAGACCCAGTACTTC. Translated: CSAGEGQGVQETQYF.